This T cell receptor beta chain originates from a study of human T cells and chemical hapten exposure. The CDR3 has 16 amino acids. Losses at the gene ends were 4 bases for V and 5 bases for J; bases not matched to a gene: 6. Germline lookup yields CDR1 KGHSH and CDR2 LQKENI. Using its own MiXCR run on the RACE reads, TCRdb lists one record per CDR3 protein. Of about 170,000 distinct CDR3 sequences listed, around a quarter are singletons. Time point: patch test 3, about 24 weeks after DPC sensitization. Treatment specified: therapeutic diphenylcyclopropenone sensitization with weekly scalp DPC. The sequence was obtained from a woman under 30 with alopecia areata. Some clones in this sample may be carry-over from other donors' samples. The sequenced sample was whole blood, obtained in connection with sensitization to the hapten diphenylcyclopropenone (DPC). The J gene is TRBJ1-4, the V gene TRBV18, with TRBD1 identical over 11 bases. This CDR3 is CASSQGTGGANEKLFF. The DNA for the CDR3 is TGTGCCAGCTCACAGGGGACAGGGGGAGCGAATGAAAAACTGTTTTTT. The full variable domain, completed using reference TRBV18 and TRBJ1-4, is NAGVMQNPRHLVRRRGQEARLRCSPMKGHSHVYWYRQLPEEGLKFMVYLQKENIIDESGMPKERFSAEFPKEGPSILRIQQVVRGDSAAYFCASSQGTGGANEKLFFGSGTQLSVL.